The 10 T cell receptor beta chains listed next were all sequenced from one sample in a study of blood T cell repertoires in COVID-19. The data were produced by immunoSEQ multiplex PCR, yet TCRdb's version contains in-frame clones alone and is incomplete. The table records more than 95,000 clones, approximately 80% of them present only once. Sequencing was done on a sample of peripheral blood. Every receptor here comes from a man in his 60s with acute or convalescent COVID-19.

This clone was found a few times. The chain recombines TRBV19 with TRBJ1-3; 7 bases are shared with TRBD1. Trimming at V came to 5 bases and at J to 0 bases, leaving 7 bases not matched to a gene. The CDR3 runs 16 residues. The germline gives CDR1 LNHDA, CDR2 SQIVND (reference sequence). The CDR3 region has the DNA TGTGCCAGTAGTCTCACAGGGGACTTCTCTGGAAACACCATATATTTT. This translates into CASSLTGDFSGNTIYF. The full variable domain, its missing parts supplied by reference TRBV19 and TRBJ1-3, is DGGITQSPKYLFRKEGQNVTLSCEQNLNHDAMYWYRQDPGQGLRLIYYSQIVNDFQKGDIAEGYSVSREKKESFPLTVTSAQKNPTAFYLCASSLTGDFSGNTIYFGEGSWLTVV.

This rearrangement joins TRBV5-6 to TRBJ1-5; weak D call: TRBD1 (5 bases). This CDR3 spans 15 amino acids. Trimming cost V 4 bases and J 6 bases, with 17 bases left between them. Germline V gives CDR1 SGHDT, CDR2 YYEEEE. The DNA of the CDR3 is TGTGCCAGCAGCCCCGGGAGCAGGGCTCCTCAGCCCCAGCATTTT. It is translated as CASSPGSRAPQPQHF.

The chain links TRBV10-3 to TRBJ1-6; D unclear. The CDR3 consists of 13 residues. Trimming pared 1 base from V and 6 bases from J, leaving 4 bases between. Germline CDR1 reads ENHRY; CDR2 reads SYGVKD. The CDR3 sequence: CAISEWANSPLHF. In nucleotides, the CDR3 is TGTGCCATCAGTGAGTGGGCTAATTCACCCCTCCACTTT.

This chain uses TRBV28 with TRBJ2-1, with TRBD2 identical over 10 bases. Per germline, CDR1 MDHEN and CDR2 SYDVKM. The CDR3 length is 16 residues. The V and J ends lost 4 bases and 4 bases, in that order; junction bases with no gene match: 7. The CDR3 region is CASSSHLAGAYNEQFF. For the CDR3, the DNA is TGTGCCAGCAGTTCCCACCTAGCGGGAGCGTACAATGAGCAGTTCTTC. Complete variable domain (other parts from reference TRBV28 and TRBJ2-1): DVKVTQSSRYLVKRTGEKVFLECVQDMDHENMFWYRQDPGLGLRLIYFSYDVKMKEKGDIPEGYSVSREKKERFSLILESASTNQTSMYLCASSSHLAGAYNEQFFGPGTRLTVL.

This clone was found a few times. This sequence joins TRBV6-5 and TRBJ1-5, with D unclear. Trimming left V 0 bases short and J 0 bases short, with 6 bases between. The CDR3 has 15 amino acids. Germline CDR1 and CDR2: MNHEY and SVGAGI. This CDR3 reads CASSYSGNSNQPQHF. CDR3 coding DNA: TGTGCCAGCAGTTACTCCGGGAATAGCAATCAGCCCCAGCATTTT.

The V gene is TRBV5-8, the J gene TRBJ2-7, with D possibly being TRBD1 (6 bases). In germline, CDR1 is SGHTS, CDR2 YDEGEE. This CDR3 is 15 amino acids long. Trimming cost V 0 bases and J 0 bases, with 10 bases left between them. In nucleotides, the CDR3 is TGTGCCAGCAGCTTGGCCCCGGGACACTCCTACGAGCAGTACTTC. Translating it yields CASSLAPGHSYEQYF.

J is TRBJ2-3 and V is TRBV11-3; tentatively, D is TRBD1 (6 bases). The CDR3 contains 15 residues. Germline values: CDR1 SGHNT, CDR2 YENEEA. V was cut by 3 bases and J by 2 bases, with 12 bases left in between. The CDR3 DNA follows: TGTGCCAGCAGCTTCGACAGGACTTACACAGATACGCAGTATTTT. This translates into CASSFDRTYTDTQYF.

This clone was counted between two and nine times. The chain recombines TRBV3-1 (or the pseudogene TRBV3-2) with TRBJ2-1; TRBD2 aligns across 10 bases. The J segment lost 4 bases and the V segment lost 0 bases, leaving 6 bases of the junction unmatched. Germline loops: CDR1 LGHDT, CDR2 YNNKEL (reference sequence). The CDR3 contains 17 residues. Here the CDR3 reads CASSQEKTSGAYNEQFF. The CDR3, as DNA: TGTGCCAGCAGCCAAGAAAAAACTAGCGGGGCGTACAATGAGCAGTTCTTC.

V is TRBV15 and J is TRBJ2-7, with D uncertain. The germline V gene encodes CDR1 LNHNV and CDR2 YYDKDF (reference sequence). V shed 1 base and J shed 0 bases, with 4 bases lying between them. The length of the CDR3 is 13 residues. CDR3 residues: CATSRGSSYEQYF. The CDR3 DNA is TGTGCCACCAGCAGAGGGAGCTCCTACGAGCAGTACTTC. The full variable domain, completed using reference TRBV15 and TRBJ2-7, is DAMVIQNPRYQVTQFGKPVTLSCSQTLNHNVMYWYQQKSSQAPKLLFHYYDKDFNNEADTPDNFQSRRPNTSFCFLDIRSPGLGDTAMYLCATSRGSSYEQYFGPGTRLTVT.

The J gene is TRBJ1-5, the V gene TRBV5-1; D is unclear. V lost 0 bases and J lost 1, with 8 bases in between. Germline V gene data show CDR1 as SGHRS and CDR2 as YFSETQ. This CDR3 comprises 15 residues. The CDR3 nucleotides are TGCGCCAGCAGCTTGGATGGAGCAAGCAATCAGCCCCAGCATTTT. Translation gives CASSLDGASNQPQHF. Looking up the rest from reference TRBV5-1 and TRBJ1-5 gives the full variable domain: KAGVTQTPRYLIKTRGQQVTLSCSPISGHRSVSWYQQTPGQGLQFLFEYFSETQRNKGNFPGRFSGRQFSNSRSEMNVSTLELGDSALYLCASSLDGASNQPQHFGDGTRLSIL.